A single sample is the source of the 5 T cell receptor beta chains below, sequenced in a study of memory CD4+ T cells and cytomegalovirus serostatus. TCRdb's copy holds only in-frame clones and misses some; the assay was immunoSEQ multiplex PCR. This table has 50,000 to 65,000 clones, 70% to 75% appearing once. The sort gate was single viable CD3+CD4+CD8-CD45RO+ cells for memory CD4+ T cells. Sequencing input: memory CD4+ T cells from blood. Receptor source: an adult in good health and CMV-seropositive.

Details on this clone: This could be a read error, since a much larger clone is one nucleotide away. The V and J genes are TRBV30 and TRBJ1-2; D remains unclear. V gave up 3 bases and J gave up 7 bases, with 12 bases separating them. This CDR3 contains 12 residues. The germline V gene has CDR1 GTSNPN and CDR2 SVGIG (reference sequence). This chain's CDR3 is CAWSHRQAGYTF. DNA of the CDR3: TGTGCCTGGAGCCACCGTCAAGCTGGCTACACCTTC.

V usage is TRBV15 and J usage is TRBJ2-7; 12 nucleotides line up with TRBD1. V shed 4 bases and J 7 bases; nucleotides not matched to a gene: 5. Germline values: CDR1 LNHNV, CDR2 YYDKDF (reference sequence). The length of the CDR3 is 14 residues. The CDR3 DNA sequence: TGTGCCACCAGCAAGGGACAGGGGGCCGGAGAGCAGTACGTC. This codes for CATSKGQGAGEQYV.

The chain is built from TRBV20-1 and TRBJ2-1; the D is unclear. CDR3 size: 11 residues. V lost 6 bases, J lost 9 bases, and 12 bases lay in between. Germline CDR1 and CDR2: DFQATT and SNEGSKA (reference sequence). CDR3 residues: CSAEQGPEQFF. CDR3 bases: TGCAGTGCCGAACAAGGACCTGAGCAGTTCTTC.

The V gene is TRBV14, the J gene TRBJ2-4; D unclear. Germline assignment: CDR1 SGHDN and CDR2 FVKESK. This CDR3 has 15 amino acids. The germline V and J ends were trimmed by 1 base and 0 bases, with 7 bases remaining between them. The CDR3 nucleotides are TGTGCCAGCAGCCAAGGGGCAGGAGCCAAAAACATTCAGTACTTC. It translates to CASSQGAGAKNIQYF.

The V gene is TRBV9, the J gene TRBJ1-2; D perhaps matches TRBD1 (5 bases). Trimming left V 4 bases short and J 3 bases short, with 13 bases between. The CDR3 contains 14 residues. Germline V gives CDR1 SGDLS, CDR2 YYNGEE. The CDR3 DNA sequence: TGTGCCAGCAGCCCAAGACAGTCCCACTATGGCTACACCTTC. The encoded protein is CASSPRQSHYGYTF.